This T cell receptor (beta chain) comes out of a study of blood T cell repertoires in COVID-19. The overall study: Samples representing acute and convalescent COVID-19 were sourced from the United States, Italy and Spain.

Original processing notes: It was from reference gene primer amplification that nucleated cell counts were estimated. Clones were sequenced by immunoSEQ multiplex PCR, and TCRdb holds only the in-frame ones, with some missing. V and J calls and clone size are those listed in that table; D and trimming were worked out from the DNA. The sample has under 65,000 clones, roughly 87% seen once; the top ten hold 20% to 25%. Enrollment of patients from Seattle took place during active infection, with longitudinal follow-up. Sequencing used peripheral blood. The receptor comes from a woman aged 80 or over with COVID-19, enrolled during active disease.

The CDR3 coding sequence is TGTGCCAGTAGTATGCGGGGGGAGGAGGGGGCTTTCTTT. Its translation is CASSMRGEEGAFF. J is TRBJ1-1 and V is TRBV19; D perhaps matches TRBD1 (5 bases). From germline, CDR1 is LNHDA and CDR2 SQIVND (reference sequence). The germline V and J ends were trimmed by 3 bases and 11 bases, with 16 bases remaining between them. This CDR3 contains 13 residues.